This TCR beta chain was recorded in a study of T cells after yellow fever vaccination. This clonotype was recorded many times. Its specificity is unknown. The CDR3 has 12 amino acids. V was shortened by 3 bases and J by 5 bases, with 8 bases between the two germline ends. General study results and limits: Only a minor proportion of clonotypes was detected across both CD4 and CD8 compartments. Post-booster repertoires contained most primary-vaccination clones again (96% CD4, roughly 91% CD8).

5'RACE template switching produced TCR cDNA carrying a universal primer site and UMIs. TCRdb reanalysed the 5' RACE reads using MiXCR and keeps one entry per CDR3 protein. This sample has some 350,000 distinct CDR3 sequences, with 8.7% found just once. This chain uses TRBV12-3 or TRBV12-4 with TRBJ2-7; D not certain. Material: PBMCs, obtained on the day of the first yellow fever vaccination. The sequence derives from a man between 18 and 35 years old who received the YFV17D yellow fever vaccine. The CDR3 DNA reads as TGTGCCAGCAGTTTGGGCTATAACGAGCAGTACTTC. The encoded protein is CASSLGYNEQYF.